This TCR beta chain was identified during a study of regulatory T cells in long-lasting Graves disease. General study results and limits: The number of shared public clonotypes was higher in persistent patients (around 2,700) than new patients (around 960). Persistent disease exhibited a predilection for TRBV28, TRBJ1-2 and TRBJ2-5.

Documented time point: newly diagnosed GD, antithyroid drugs for less than 3 months. PBMC-derived RNA was used for the TCR library. An endocrinology unit in Xi'an, China, supplied the patients. This clonotype was counted many times. Its specificity is unknown. Germline V gives CDR1 SQVTM, CDR2 ANQGSEA. The trim removed 6 bases at V and 3 bases at J, leaving 7 bases unmatched. The CDR3 consists of 13 residues. The TCR beta library used iRepertoire HTBI primers with Arm-PCR amplification of CDR3. One entry per CDR3 protein results from TCRdb running MiXCR on the multiplex PCR reads. The sample carries 500,000 to 700,000 distinct CDR3 sequences, 15% to 20% recorded once. These data were also reused for a study on T cells in Graves' hyperthyroidism and ophthalmopathy. That paper adds: Patients with ophthalmopathy were separated from those with stable hyperthyroidism by a 13 V-J model.

The receptor was isolated from a woman aged 25 to 39 with Graves disease. This material consisted of peripheral blood mononuclear cells (PBMCs), taken at new diagnosis, from a patient treated with antithyroid drugs. The chain links TRBV29-1 to TRBJ1-2, with 7 bases lining up with TRBD1. Here the CDR3 DNA reads TGCAGCGTGGGGACAGCTGACGACTATGGCTACACCTTC. This translates into CSVGTADDYGYTF.